This T cell receptor (beta chain) appears in the sequencing data of a study of T-cell memory formation after mild COVID-19. Concerning this clonotype itself: Its antigen is not identified.

Researchers used 5'RACE with constant-segment primers to make TCR alpha and TCR beta cDNA libraries that carry sample barcodes and UMIs. TCRdb ran MiXCR on the 5' RACE reads and lists one entry per CDR3 protein. The data show about 560,000 distinct CDR3 sequences, 17% seen once. Study observations and caveats: Confirmation was lacking for SARS-CoV-2 specificity of second-wave clones that peaked on day 37.

Material: PBMCs or a T cell subset sorted from them (not recorded which). The TCR originated in an adult woman who had mild COVID-19 (a few samples of this study predate the infection). Cell type and time point are not known.

CDR3 bases: TGTGCCAGCTCGGGACAGCTTAGCTCCTACGAGCAGTACTTC. Protein: CASSGQLSSYEQYF. The chain joins TRBV6-5 to TRBJ2-7; 7 nucleotides match TRBD1. Per germline, CDR1 MNHEY and CDR2 SVGAGI. The CDR3 length is 14 residues. V gave up 8 bases and J gave up 0 bases; unmatched junction bases: 7.